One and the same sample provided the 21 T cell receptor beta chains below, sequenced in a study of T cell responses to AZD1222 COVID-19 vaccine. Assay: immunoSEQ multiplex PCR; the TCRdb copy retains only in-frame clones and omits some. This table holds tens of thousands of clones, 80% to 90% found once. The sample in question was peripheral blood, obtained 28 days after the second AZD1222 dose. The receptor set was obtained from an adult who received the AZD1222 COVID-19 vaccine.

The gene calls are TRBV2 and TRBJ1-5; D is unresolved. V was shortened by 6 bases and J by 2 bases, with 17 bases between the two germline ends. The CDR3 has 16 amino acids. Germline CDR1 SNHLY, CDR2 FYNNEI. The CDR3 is CASRERIRWGNQPQHF. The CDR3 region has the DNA TGTGCCAGCAGAGAAAGGATCAGGTGGGGCAATCAGCCCCAGCATTTT.

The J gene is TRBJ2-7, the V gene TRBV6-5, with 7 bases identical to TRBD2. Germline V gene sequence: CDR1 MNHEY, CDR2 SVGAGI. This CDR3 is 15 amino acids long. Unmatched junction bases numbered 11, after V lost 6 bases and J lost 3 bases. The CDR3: CASSEGRERGYEQYF. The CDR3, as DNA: TGTGCCAGCAGCGAGGGAAGGGAGCGGGGCTACGAGCAGTACTTC.

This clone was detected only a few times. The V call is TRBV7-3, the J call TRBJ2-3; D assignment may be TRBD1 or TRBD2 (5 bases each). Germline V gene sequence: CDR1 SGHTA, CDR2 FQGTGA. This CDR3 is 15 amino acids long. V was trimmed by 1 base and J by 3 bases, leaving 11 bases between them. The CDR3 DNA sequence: TGTGCCAGCAGCTTAAGCCCAGGGAGAACAGATACGCAGTATTTT. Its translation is CASSLSPGRTDTQYF. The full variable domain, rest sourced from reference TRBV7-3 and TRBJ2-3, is GAGVSQTPSNKVTEKGKYVELRCDPISGHTALYWYRQSLGQGPEFLIYFQGTGAADDSGLPNDRFFAVRPEGSVSTLKIQRTERGDSAVYLCASSLSPGRTDTQYFGPGTRLTVL.

The CDR3 nucleotides read TGTGCCAGCAGCCTCCGGGACAGGTCGAGGGAGCAGTACTTC. Its translation is CASSLRDRSREQYF. This sequence joins TRBV3-1 (or the pseudogene TRBV3-2) and TRBJ2-7, with 8 bases aligning to TRBD1. In germline, CDR1 is LGHDT, CDR2 YNNKEL (reference sequence). The CDR3 consists of 14 residues. V lost 4 bases and J lost 7; bases outside the gene matches: 9.

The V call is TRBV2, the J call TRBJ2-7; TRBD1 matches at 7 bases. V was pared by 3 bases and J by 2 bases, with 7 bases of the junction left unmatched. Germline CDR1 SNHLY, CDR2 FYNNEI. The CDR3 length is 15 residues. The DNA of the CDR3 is TGTGCCAGCAGTGACGACAGGGCAGTCGCCTACGAGCAGTACTTC. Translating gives CASSDDRAVAYEQYF.

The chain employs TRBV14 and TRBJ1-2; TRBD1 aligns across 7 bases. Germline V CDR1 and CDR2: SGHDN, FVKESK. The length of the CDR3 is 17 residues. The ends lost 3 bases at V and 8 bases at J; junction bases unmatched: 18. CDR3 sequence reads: CASSQPQGRLQGGGYTF. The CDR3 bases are TGTGCCAGCAGCCAGCCCCAAGGACGGTTGCAGGGGGGAGGCTACACCTTC.

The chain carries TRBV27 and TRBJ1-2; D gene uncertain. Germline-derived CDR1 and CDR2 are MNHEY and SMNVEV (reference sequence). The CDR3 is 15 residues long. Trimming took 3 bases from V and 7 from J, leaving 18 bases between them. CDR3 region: CASSLGWNTVAGYTF. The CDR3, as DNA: TGTGCCAGCAGTTTGGGCTGGAACACAGTGGCTGGCTACACCTTC.

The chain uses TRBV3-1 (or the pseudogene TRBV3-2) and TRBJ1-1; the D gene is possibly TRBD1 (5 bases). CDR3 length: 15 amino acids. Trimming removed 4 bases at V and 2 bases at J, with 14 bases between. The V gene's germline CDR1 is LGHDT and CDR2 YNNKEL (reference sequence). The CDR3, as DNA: TGTGCCAGCAGCCGAAAGGGGTTCGGCAACACTGAAGCTTTCTTT. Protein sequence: CASSRKGFGNTEAFF.

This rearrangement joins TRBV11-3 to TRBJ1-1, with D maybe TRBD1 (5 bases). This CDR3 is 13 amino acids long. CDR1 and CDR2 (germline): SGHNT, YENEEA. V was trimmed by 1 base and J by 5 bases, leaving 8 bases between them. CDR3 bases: TGTGCCAGCAGCTTAGGCCGGGGGACTGAAGCTTTCTTT. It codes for CASSLGRGTEAFF.

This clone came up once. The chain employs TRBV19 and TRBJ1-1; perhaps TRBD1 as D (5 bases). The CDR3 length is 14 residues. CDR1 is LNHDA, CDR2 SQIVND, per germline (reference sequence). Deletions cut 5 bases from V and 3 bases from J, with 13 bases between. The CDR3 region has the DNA TGTGCCAGTAGTCTCCGGGACGGATACACTGAAGCTTTCTTT. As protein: CASSLRDGYTEAFF.

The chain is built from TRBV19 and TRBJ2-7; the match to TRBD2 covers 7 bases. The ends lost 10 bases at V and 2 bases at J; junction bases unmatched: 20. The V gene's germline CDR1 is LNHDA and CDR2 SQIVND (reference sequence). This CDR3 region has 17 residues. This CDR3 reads CAKLTLRTRREPYEQYF. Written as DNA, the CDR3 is TGTGCCAAGTTGACCCTTAGAACCCGGCGGGAGCCCTACGAGCAGTACTTC.

CDR3 loop: CASRAGQFNQPQHF. Here the CDR3 DNA reads TGTGCCAGCAGGGCGGGACAGTTCAATCAGCCCCAGCATTTT. V usage is TRBV2 and J usage is TRBJ1-5; 7 positions match TRBD1. The V gene end was trimmed by 6 bases and the J gene end by 3 bases; junction bases not matched to a gene: 5. Germline assignment: CDR1 SNHLY and CDR2 FYNNEI. The length of the CDR3 is 14 residues.

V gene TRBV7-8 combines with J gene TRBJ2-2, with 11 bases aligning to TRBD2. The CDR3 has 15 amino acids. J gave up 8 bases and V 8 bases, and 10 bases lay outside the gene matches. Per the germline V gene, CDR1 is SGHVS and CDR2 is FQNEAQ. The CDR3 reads CASSISGRAEGELFF. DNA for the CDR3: TGTGCCAGCTCTATTAGCGGGAGGGCCGAAGGGGAGCTGTTTTTT.

This chain's CDR3 is CASSDRATVNGYTF. In DNA, the CDR3 is TGTGCCAGCAGTGACAGGGCCACAGTTAATGGCTACACCTTC. V is TRBV2 and J is TRBJ1-2; the D gene is possibly TRBD1 (5 bases). V was cut by 3 bases and J by 6 bases, with 14 bases left in between. Germline V gives CDR1 SNHLY, CDR2 FYNNEI. This CDR3 is built from 14 residues.

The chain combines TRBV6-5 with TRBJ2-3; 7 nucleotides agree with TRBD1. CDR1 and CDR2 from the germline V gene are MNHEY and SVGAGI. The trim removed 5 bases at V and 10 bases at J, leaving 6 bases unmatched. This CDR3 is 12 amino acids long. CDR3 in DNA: TGTGCCAGCAGTAACGACAGGGTTTCGCAGTATTTT. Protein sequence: CASSNDRVSQYF.

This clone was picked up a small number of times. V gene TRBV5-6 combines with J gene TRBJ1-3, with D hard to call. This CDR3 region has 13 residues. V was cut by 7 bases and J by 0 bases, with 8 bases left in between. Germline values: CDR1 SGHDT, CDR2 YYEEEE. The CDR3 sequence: CASLGNSGNTIYF. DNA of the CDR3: TGTGCCAGCCTGGGAAACTCTGGAAACACCATATATTTT.

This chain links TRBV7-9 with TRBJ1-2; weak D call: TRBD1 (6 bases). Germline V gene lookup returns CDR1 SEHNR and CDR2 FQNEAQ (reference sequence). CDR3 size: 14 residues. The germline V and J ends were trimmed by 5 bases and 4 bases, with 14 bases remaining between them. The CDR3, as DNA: TGTGCCAGCAGCCGCCCCGGGACAAGCTATGGCTACACCTTC. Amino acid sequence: CASSRPGTSYGYTF.

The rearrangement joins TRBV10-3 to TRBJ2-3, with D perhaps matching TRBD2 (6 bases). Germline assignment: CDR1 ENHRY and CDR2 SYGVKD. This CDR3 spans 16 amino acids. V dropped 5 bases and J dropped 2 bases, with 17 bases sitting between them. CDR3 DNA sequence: TGTGCCATCAGTTCGGGACTGGCAAAAAACACAGATACGCAGTATTTT. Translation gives CAISSGLAKNTDTQYF.

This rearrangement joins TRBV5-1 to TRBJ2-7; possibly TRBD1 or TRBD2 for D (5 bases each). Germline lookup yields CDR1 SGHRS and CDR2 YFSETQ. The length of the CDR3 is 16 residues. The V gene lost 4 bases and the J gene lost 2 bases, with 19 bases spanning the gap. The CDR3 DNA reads TGCGCCAGCAGCAGGACCGGGACCAACCACCCCTACGAGCAGTACTTC. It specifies CASSRTGTNHPYEQYF.

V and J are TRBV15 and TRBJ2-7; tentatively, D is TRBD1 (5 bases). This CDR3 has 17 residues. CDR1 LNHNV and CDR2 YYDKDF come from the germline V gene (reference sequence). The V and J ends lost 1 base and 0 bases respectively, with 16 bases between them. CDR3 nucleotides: TGTGCCACCAGCAGAGGTCTGCAGGGTTTGGGCTCCTACGAGCAGTACTTC. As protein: CATSRGLQGLGSYEQYF. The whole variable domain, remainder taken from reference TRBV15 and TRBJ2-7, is DAMVIQNPRYQVTQFGKPVTLSCSQTLNHNVMYWYQQKSSQAPKLLFHYYDKDFNNEADTPDNFQSRRPNTSFCFLDIRSPGLGDTAMYLCATSRGLQGLGSYEQYFGPGTRLTVT.

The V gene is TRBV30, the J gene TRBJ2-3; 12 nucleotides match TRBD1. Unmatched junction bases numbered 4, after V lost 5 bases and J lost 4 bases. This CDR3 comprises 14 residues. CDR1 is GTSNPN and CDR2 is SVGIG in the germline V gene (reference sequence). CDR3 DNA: TGTGCCTGGGGGACAGGGGGCGACGCAGATACGCAGTATTTT. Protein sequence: CAWGTGGDADTQYF.